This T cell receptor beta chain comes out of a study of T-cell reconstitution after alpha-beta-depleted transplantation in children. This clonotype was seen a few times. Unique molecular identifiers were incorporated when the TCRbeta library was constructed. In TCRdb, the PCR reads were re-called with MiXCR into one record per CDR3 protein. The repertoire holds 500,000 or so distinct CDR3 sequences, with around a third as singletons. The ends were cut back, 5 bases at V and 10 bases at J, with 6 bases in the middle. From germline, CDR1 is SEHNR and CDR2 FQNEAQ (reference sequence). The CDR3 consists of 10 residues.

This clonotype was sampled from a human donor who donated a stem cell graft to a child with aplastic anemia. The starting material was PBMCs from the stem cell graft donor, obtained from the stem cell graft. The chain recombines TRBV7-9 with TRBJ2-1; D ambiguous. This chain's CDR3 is CASSLREQFF. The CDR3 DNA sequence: TGTGCCAGCAGCCTGCGAGAGCAGTTCTTC.